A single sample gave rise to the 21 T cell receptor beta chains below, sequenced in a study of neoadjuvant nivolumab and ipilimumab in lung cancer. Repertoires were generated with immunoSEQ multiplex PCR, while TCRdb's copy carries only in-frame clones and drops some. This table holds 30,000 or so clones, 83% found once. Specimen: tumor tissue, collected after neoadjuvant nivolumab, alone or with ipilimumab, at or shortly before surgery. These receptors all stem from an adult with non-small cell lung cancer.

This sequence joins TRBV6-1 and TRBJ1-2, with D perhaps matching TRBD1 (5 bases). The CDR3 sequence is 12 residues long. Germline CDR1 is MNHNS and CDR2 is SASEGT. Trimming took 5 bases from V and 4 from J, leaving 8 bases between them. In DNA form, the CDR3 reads TGTGCCAGCAGTCAGGGTTTCTATGGCTACACCTTC. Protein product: CASSQGFYGYTF.

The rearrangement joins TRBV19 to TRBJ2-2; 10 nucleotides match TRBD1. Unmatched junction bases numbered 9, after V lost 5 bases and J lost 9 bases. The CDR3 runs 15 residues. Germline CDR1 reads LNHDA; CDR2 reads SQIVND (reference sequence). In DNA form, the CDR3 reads TGTGCCAGTAGTCTCCCGGACAGGGGGGCCCGGGAGCTGTTTTTT. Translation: CASSLPDRGARELFF.

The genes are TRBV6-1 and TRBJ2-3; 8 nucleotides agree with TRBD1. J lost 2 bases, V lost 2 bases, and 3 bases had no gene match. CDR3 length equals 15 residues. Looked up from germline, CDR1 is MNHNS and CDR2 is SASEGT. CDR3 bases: TGTGCCAGCAGTGAAATACAGGGGGACACAGATACGCAGTATTTT. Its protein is CASSEIQGDTDTQYF.

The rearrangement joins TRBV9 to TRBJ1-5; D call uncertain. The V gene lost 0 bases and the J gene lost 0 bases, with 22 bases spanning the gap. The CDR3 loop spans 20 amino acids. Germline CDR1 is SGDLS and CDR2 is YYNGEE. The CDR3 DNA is TGTGCCAGCAGCGTAGGTACCTCGGGGTCTGACTGGTATAGCAATCAGCCCCAGCATTTT. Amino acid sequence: CASSVGTSGSDWYSNQPQHF. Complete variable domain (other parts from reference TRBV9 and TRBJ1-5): DSGVTQTPKHLITATGQRVTLRCSPRSGDLSVYWYQQSLDQGLQFLIQYYNGEERAKGNILERFSAQQFPDLHSELNLSSLELGDSALYFCASSVGTSGSDWYSNQPQHFGDGTRLSIL.

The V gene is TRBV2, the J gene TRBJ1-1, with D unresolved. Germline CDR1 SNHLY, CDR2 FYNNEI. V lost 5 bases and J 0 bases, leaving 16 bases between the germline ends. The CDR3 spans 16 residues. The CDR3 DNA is TGTGCCAGCAGTCATAAAACGGCCGGCATGAACACTGAAGCTTTCTTT. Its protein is CASSHKTAGMNTEAFF.

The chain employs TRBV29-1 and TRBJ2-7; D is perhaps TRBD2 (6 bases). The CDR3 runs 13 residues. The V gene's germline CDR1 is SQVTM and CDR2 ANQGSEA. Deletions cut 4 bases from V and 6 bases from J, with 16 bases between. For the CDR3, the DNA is TGCAGCGTTGCTCCCAGGGAGGATGGCGAGCAGTACTTC. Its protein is CSVAPREDGEQYF.

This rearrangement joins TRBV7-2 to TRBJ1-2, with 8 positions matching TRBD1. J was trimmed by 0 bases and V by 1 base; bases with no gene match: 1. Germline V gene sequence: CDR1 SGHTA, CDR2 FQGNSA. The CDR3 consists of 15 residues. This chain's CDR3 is CASSLGQGSNYGYTF. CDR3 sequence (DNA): TGTGCCAGCAGCTTAGGACAGGGGTCTAACTATGGCTACACCTTC.

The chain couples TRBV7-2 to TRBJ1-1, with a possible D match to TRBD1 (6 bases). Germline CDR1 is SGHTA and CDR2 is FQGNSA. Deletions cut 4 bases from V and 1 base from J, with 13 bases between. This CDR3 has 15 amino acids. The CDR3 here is CASSSHRVPNTEAFF. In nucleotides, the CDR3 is TGTGCCAGCAGCTCCCACAGGGTACCGAACACTGAAGCTTTCTTT.

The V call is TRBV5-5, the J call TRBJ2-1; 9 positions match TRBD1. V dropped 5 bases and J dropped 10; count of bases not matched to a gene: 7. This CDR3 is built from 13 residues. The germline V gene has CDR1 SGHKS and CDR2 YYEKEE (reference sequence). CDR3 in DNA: TGTGCCAGCAGAAGGACAGGGGTGGGGGAGCAGTTCTTC. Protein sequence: CASRRTGVGEQFF.

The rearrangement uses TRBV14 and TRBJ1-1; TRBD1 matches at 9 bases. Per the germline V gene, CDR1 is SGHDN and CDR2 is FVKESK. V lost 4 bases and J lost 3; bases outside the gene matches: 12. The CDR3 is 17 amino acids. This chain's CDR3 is CASSPFLRQGGDTEAFF. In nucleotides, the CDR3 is TGTGCCAGCAGCCCCTTTCTTAGACAGGGGGGGGACACTGAAGCTTTCTTT.

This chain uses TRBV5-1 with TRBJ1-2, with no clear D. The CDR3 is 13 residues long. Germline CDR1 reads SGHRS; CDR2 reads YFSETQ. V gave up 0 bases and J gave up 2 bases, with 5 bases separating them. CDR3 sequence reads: CASSLGTNYGYTF. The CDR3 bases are TGCGCCAGCAGCTTGGGGACGAACTATGGCTACACCTTC.

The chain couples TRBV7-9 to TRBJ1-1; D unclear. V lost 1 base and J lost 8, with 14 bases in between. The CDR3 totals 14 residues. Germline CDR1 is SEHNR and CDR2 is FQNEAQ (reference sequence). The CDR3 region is CASSLGGLVSEAFF. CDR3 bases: TGTGCCAGCAGCTTAGGAGGGCTGGTCTCGGAAGCTTTCTTT. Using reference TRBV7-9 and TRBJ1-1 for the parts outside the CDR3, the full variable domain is DTGVSQNPRHKITKRGQNVTFRCDPISEHNRLYWYRQTLGQGPEFLTYFQNEAQLEKSRLLSDRFSAERPKGSFSTLEIQRTEQGDSAMYLCASSLGGLVSEAFFGQGTRLTVV.

The CDR3 loop is CASSLGGGTEAFF. The CDR3 DNA reads TGTGCCAGCAGCTTAGGAGGGGGCACTGAAGCTTTCTTT. V and J are TRBV7-8 and TRBJ1-1; tentatively, D is TRBD1 (6 bases). The CDR3 sequence is 13 residues long. The V end was cut by 1 base, the J end by 4 bases, with 7 bases between. Germline values: CDR1 SGHVS, CDR2 FQNEAQ.

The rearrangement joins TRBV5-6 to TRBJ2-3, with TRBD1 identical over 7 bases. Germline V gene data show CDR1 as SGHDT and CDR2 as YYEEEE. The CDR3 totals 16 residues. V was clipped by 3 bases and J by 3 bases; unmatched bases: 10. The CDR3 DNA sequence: TGTGCCAGCAGCTCAGGTACAGGGGTTAAGACAGATACGCAGTATTTT. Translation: CASSSGTGVKTDTQYF.

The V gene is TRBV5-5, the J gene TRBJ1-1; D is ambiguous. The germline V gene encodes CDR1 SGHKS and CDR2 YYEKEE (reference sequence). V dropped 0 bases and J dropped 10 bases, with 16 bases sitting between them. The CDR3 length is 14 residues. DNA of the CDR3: TGTGCCAGCAGCTTGGAGGGAACAAACCTAAGAGCTTTCTTT. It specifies CASSLEGTNLRAFF.

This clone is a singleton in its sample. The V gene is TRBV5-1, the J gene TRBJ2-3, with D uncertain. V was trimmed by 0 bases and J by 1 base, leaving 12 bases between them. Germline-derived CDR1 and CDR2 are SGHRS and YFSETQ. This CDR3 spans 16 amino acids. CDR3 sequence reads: CASSLEWARGTDTQYF. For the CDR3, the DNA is TGCGCCAGCAGCTTGGAATGGGCGCGAGGCACAGATACGCAGTATTTT.

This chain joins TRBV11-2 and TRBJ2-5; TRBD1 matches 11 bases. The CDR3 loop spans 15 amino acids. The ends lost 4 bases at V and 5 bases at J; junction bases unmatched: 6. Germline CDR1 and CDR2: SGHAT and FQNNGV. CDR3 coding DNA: TGTGCCAGCAGCTCCCCGGACAGGGGGCTGGAGACCCAGTACTTC. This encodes CASSSPDRGLETQYF.

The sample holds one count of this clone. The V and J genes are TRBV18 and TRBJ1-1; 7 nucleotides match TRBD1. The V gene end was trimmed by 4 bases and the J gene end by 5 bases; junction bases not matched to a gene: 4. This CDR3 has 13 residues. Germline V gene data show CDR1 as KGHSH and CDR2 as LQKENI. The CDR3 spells CASSQQGNTEAFF. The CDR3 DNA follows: TGTGCCAGCTCACAACAGGGGAATACTGAAGCTTTCTTT.

The CDR3, as DNA: TGTGCCACCACGGGGGGGAGCTACGAGCAGTACTTC. This codes for CATTGGSYEQYF. The chain uses TRBV5-4 and TRBJ2-7, with 8 positions matching TRBD2. The V segment lost 9 bases and the J segment 3 bases; nucleotides outside the gene matches: 5. This CDR3 contains 12 residues. CDR1 and CDR2 from the germline V gene are SGHNT and YYREEE (reference sequence).

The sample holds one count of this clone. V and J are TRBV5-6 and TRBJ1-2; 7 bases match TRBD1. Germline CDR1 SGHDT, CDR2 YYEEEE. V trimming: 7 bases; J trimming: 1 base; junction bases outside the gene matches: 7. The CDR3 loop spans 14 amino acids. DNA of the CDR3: TGTGCCAGCGGGTTGCAGGGGGGTAACTATGGCTACACCTTC. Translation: CASGLQGGNYGYTF.

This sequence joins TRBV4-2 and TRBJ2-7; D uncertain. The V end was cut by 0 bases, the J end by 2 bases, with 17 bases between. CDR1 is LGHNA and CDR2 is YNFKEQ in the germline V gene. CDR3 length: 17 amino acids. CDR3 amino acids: CASSQDLEDEGTYEQYF. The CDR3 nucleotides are TGTGCCAGCAGCCAAGATTTAGAGGACGAAGGTACCTACGAGCAGTACTTC.